This T cell receptor beta chain was observed in a study of cytomegalovirus exposure and HLA in healthy donors. As to this clone: Its cognate antigen is unknown.

Study-wide findings and caveats: Altogether, 150 or so TCR beta chains were recorded as cytomegalovirus-associated.

CDR1 is SGHRS and CDR2 is YFSETQ in the germline V gene. V lost 6 bases and J 4 bases, leaving 16 bases between the germline ends. The CDR3 is made up of 14 amino acids. PCR was performed using 60 Vbeta and 13 Jbeta primers. The table came from immunoSEQ multiplex PCR; TCRdb's copy has only in-frame clones and leaves some out. The sample lists around 190,000 clones, 65% to 85% occurring once. This TCR was sampled from a female donor in good health and CMV-seronegative. Sample: PBMCs. The chain couples TRBV5-1 to TRBJ1-1; D is possibly TRBD1 (6 bases). CDR3 DNA: TGCGCCAGCACCCTAGGGGGATCGAGCACTGAAGCTTTCTTT. This gives the protein CASTLGGSSTEAFF.